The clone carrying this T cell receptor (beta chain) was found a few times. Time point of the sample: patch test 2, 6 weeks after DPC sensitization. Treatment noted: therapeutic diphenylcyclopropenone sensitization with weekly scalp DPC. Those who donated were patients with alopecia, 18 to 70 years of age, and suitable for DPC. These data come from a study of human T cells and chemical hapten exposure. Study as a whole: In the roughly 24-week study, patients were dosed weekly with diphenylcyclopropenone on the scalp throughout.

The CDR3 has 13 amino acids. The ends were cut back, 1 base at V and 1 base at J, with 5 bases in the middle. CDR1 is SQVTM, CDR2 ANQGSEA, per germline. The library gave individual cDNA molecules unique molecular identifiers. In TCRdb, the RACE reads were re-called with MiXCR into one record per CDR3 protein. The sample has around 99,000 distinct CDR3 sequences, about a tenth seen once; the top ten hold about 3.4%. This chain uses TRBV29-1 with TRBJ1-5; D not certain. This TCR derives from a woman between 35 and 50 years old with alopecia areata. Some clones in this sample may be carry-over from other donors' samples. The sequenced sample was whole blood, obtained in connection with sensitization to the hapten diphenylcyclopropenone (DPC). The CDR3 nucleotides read TGCAGCGTTGAAGTCGGCAGCAATCAGCCCCAGCATTTT. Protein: CSVEVGSNQPQHF. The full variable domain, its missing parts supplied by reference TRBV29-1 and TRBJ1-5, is SAVISQKPSRDICQRGTSLTIQCQVDSQVTMMFWYRQQPGQSLTLIATANQGSEATYESGFVIDKFPISRPNLTFSTLTVSNMSPEDSSIYLCSVEVGSNQPQHFGDGTRLSIL.